Below, 10 T cell receptor beta chains from the same sample are listed, as sequenced in a study of blood T cell repertoires in COVID-19. The protocol was immunoSEQ multiplex PCR, while the TCRdb copy is restricted to in-frame clones and leaves out a portion. Of 280,000 or so clones in the sample, almost 90% were seen once. Sequences were obtained from PBMCs or T cells enriched from blood (not recorded which). The receptors were gathered from a woman aged 18-29 years with acute COVID-19.

The chain combines TRBV11-3 with TRBJ2-1, with D maybe TRBD2 (6 bases). In germline, CDR1 is SGHNT, CDR2 YENEEA. V was pared by 4 bases and J by 0 bases, with 10 bases between. The CDR3 is 15 amino acids. This chain's CDR3 is CASSYSGYSYNEQFF. DNA of the CDR3: TGTGCCAGCAGCTATAGCGGATACTCCTACAATGAGCAGTTCTTC.

The J gene is TRBJ2-7, the V gene TRBV19; D may be TRBD1 (6 bases). There are 15 residues in the CDR3. Trimming took off 1 base at V and 1 base at J, with 11 bases between the two ends. The germline V gene encodes CDR1 LNHDA and CDR2 SQIVND (reference sequence). Here the CDR3 DNA reads TGTGCCAGTAGTATAGGGACAGCTTTTTCCTACGAGCAGTACTTC. It translates to CASSIGTAFSYEQYF.

This clone was counted a few times. V and J are TRBV7-8 and TRBJ2-2, with 7 bases lining up with TRBD2. The V and J ends lost 5 bases and 3 bases, in that order; junction bases with no gene match: 15. Germline CDR1 and CDR2: SGHVS and FQNEAQ. This CDR3 comprises 18 residues. The CDR3 loop is CASSRDLGRASDTGELFF. The CDR3 DNA follows: TGTGCCAGCAGCCGAGACTTAGGGAGGGCGTCGGACACCGGGGAGCTGTTTTTT.

The rearrangement uses TRBV2 and TRBJ1-1; D gene ambiguous. The germline V gene encodes CDR1 SNHLY and CDR2 FYNNEI. CDR3 length: 13 residues. V was pared by 7 bases and J by 1 base, with 10 bases between. The CDR3 loop reads CASIEEPNTEAFF. DNA of the CDR3: TGTGCCAGCATTGAGGAGCCGAACACTGAAGCTTTCTTT.

The gene calls are TRBV9 and TRBJ2-2; D is uncertain. Trimming shortened V by 3 bases and J by 2 bases, and 8 bases separated the two germline ends. In germline, CDR1 is SGDLS, CDR2 YYNGEE. CDR3 length equals 14 residues. The CDR3 bases are TGTGCCAGCAGCGCCCACAAAAACACCGGGGAGCTGTTTTTT. Its protein product is CASSAHKNTGELFF. The whole variable domain, remainder taken from reference TRBV9 and TRBJ2-2, is DSGVTQTPKHLITATGQRVTLRCSPRSGDLSVYWYQQSLDQGLQFLIQYYNGEERAKGNILERFSAQQFPDLHSELNLSSLELGDSALYFCASSAHKNTGELFFGEGSRLTVL.

This clone was detected only once. The genes are TRBV6-5 and TRBJ2-7, with 8 bases matching TRBD1. Looked up from germline, CDR1 is MNHEY and CDR2 is SVGAGI. The CDR3 is made up of 15 amino acids. Unmatched junction bases numbered 9, after V lost 2 bases and J lost 6 bases. The CDR3 loop reads CASSYATTGASEQYF. The CDR3 nucleotides read TGTGCCAGCAGTTACGCCACGACAGGGGCAAGCGAGCAGTACTTC.

The chain uses TRBV29-1 and TRBJ1-1; possible D gene TRBD1, 6 bases. V was cut by 7 bases and J by 1 base, with 16 bases left in between. Germline CDR1 reads SQVTM; CDR2 reads ANQGSEA. This CDR3 region has 14 residues. CDR3 loop: CSDYGTFGNTEAFF. DNA of the CDR3: TGCAGCGACTACGGGACATTCGGGAACACTGAAGCTTTCTTT.

V usage is TRBV6-1 and J usage is TRBJ1-1; no clear D gene. This CDR3 has 12 amino acids. The germline CDR1 and CDR2 sequences are MNHNS and SASEGT. Trimming shortened V by 2 bases and J by 6 bases, and 7 bases separated the two germline ends. The CDR3 DNA is TGTGCCAGCAGTGAACGCGGCTCTGAAGCTTTCTTT. Its protein product is CASSERGSEAFF.

This sequence joins TRBV30 and TRBJ2-7; TRBD2 agrees at 11 bases. Germline V CDR1 and CDR2: GTSNPN, SVGIG (reference sequence). Trimming at V came to 0 bases and at J to 4 bases, leaving 8 bases not matched to a gene. The CDR3 covers 16 residues. The CDR3 bases are TGTGCCTGGAGTGTACATACTAGCGGGAGAGGATACGAGCAGTACTTC. Its translation is CAWSVHTSGRGYEQYF.

The chain is built from TRBV9 and TRBJ2-5, with no clear D. Looked up from germline, CDR1 is SGDLS and CDR2 is YYNGEE. The CDR3 covers 13 residues. The germline V and J ends were trimmed by 0 bases and 4 bases, with 7 bases remaining between them. The chain's CDR3 is CASSVEMAETQYF. DNA for the CDR3: TGTGCCAGCAGCGTAGAGATGGCAGAGACCCAGTACTTC.